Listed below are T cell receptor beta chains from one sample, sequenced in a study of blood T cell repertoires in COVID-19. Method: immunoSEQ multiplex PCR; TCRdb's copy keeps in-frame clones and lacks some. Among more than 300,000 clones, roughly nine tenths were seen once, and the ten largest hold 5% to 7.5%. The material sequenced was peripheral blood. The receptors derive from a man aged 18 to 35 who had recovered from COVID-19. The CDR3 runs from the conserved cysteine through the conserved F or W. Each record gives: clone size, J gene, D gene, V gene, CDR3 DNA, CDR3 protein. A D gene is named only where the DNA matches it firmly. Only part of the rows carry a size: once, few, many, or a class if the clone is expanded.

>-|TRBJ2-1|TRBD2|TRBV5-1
TGCGCCAGCAGCTTGGGGATGGGACTAGAGTCATACGAGCAGTTCTTC
CASSLGMGLESYEQFF
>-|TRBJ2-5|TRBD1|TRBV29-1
TGCAGCGTTGGGGCCCAGGGGGCTTTGTACTTC
CSVGAQGALYF
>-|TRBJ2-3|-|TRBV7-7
TGTGCCAGCAGCTTAGGACCGGGAGATACGCAGTATTTT
CASSLGPGDTQYF
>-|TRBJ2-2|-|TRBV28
TGTGCCAGCAGTTTAATACAGCCGAACACCGGGGAGCTGTTTTTT
CASSLIQPNTGELFF
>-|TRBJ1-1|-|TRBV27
TGTGCCAGCAGTAGTGAACAGGCGGACCGATCGATGGAAGCTTTCTTT
CASSSEQADRSMEAFF
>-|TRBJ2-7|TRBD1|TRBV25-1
TGTGCCAGCAGTGATCAGGACAGGGAATTAGTCTACGAGCAGTACTTC
CASSDQDRELVYEQYF
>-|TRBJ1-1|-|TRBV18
TGTGCCAGCTCTCCCTCACCGGCGGTCGGGGTGGGGACTGAAGCTTTCTTT
CASSPSPAVGVGTEAFF
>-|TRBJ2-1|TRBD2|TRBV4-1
TGCGCCAGCAGTCGGGGACTAGCAGGCGATGAGCAGTTCTTC
CASSRGLAGDEQFF
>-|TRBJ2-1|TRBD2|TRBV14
TGTGCCAGCAGCCGCCTCGGGGGGGGCAATGAGCAGTTCTTC
CASSRLGGGNEQFF
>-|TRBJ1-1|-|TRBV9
TGTGCCAGCAGCGTAGACCGGGGCACTGAAGCTTTCTTT
CASSVDRGTEAFF
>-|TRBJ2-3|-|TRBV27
TGTGCCAGCAGTATAATGACAGGCGCAGATACGCAGTATTTT
CASSIMTGADTQYF
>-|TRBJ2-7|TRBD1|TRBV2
TGTGCCAGCAGTGACCGACAGGGGGCCCACGAGCAGTACTTC
CASSDRQGAHEQYF
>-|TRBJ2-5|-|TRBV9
TGTGCCAGCAGCGTAGGACAGCGACAAGAGACCCAGTACTTC
CASSVGQRQETQYF
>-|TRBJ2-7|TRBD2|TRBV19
TGTGCCAGTAGTCCAGGGACTAGAAGCTCCTACGAGCAGTACTTC
CASSPGTRSSYEQYF
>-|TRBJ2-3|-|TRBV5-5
TGTGCCAGCAGCTGGAGGGACAGTTACACAGATACGCAGTATTTT
CASSWRDSYTDTQYF
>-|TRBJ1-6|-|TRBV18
TGTGCCAGCTCACCAGTCGCAACAGACTATAATTCACCCCTCCACTTT
CASSPVATDYNSPLHF
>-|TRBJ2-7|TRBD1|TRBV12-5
TGTGCTAGTGGAGACCGGGACAGCTCCTACGAGCAGTACTTC
CASGDRDSSYEQYF
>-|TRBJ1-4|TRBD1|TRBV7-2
TGTGCCAGCAGCCCCAACTACAGGGGCGTTAATGAAAAACTGTTTTTT
CASSPNYRGVNEKLFF
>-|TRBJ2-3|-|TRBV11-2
TGTGCCAGCAGCTTTTTCTCGGGTGGCGGCACAGATACGCAGTATTTT
CASSFFSGGGTDTQYF
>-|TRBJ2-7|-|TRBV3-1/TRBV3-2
TGTGCCAGCAGCCCCCTAGACGGGGCCTACGAGCAGTACTTC
CASSPLDGAYEQYF
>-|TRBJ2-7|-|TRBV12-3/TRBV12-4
TGTGCCAGCAGTTTGGAGAGGCCCTACGAGCAGTACTTC
CASSLERPYEQYF
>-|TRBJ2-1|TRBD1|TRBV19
TGTGCCAGTAAACCGGGACAGGAGTACAATGAGCAGTTCTTC
CASKPGQEYNEQFF
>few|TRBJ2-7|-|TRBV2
TGTGCCAGCAGTGATGGGGCCGGCTACGAGCAGTACTTC
CASSDGAGYEQYF
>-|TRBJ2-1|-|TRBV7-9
TGTGCCAGCAGTCGATTGGATAGCAGCTCCTACAATGAGCAGTTCTTC
CASSRLDSSSYNEQFF
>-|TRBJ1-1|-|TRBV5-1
TGCGCCAGCAGCCATGGTCGGTCAGGGGACGCTGAAGCTTTCTTT
CASSHGRSGDAEAFF
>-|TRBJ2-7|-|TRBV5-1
TGCGCCAGCAGCCCGCAGAGGGCCCCATCCTACGAGCAGTACTTC
CASSPQRAPSYEQYF
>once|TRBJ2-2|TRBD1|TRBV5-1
TGCGCCAGCAGCTTGACCCCGGGACAGGGTGTAACCGGGGAGCTGTTTTTT
CASSLTPGQGVTGELFF
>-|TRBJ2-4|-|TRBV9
TGTGCCAGCAGCGCGGCCGGGACTTCCCCAAAGGACATTCAGTACTTC
CASSAAGTSPKDIQYF
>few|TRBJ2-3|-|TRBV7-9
TGTGCCAGCAGCCCTCAGGGGTCCACAGATACGCAGTATTTT
CASSPQGSTDTQYF